These 18 T cell receptor beta chains came from one sample sequenced in a study of siplizumab effects on memory and regulatory T cells. Produced via immunoSEQ multiplex PCR; TCRdb's table is partial and in-frame only. In the table there are more than 85,000 clones, about 87% of which are singletons. The sample taken for sequencing was CD4+ T cells sorted from blood. Every receptor here comes from a human donor in good health.

The chain combines TRBV29-1 with TRBJ2-7, with TRBD1 identical over 10 bases. Trimming took 6 bases from V and 3 from J; bases not matched to a gene: 5. There are 13 residues in the CDR3. The germline V gene has CDR1 SQVTM and CDR2 ANQGSEA. The CDR3 DNA sequence: TGCAGCGTCGAGGGACAGGGGCTCTACGAGCAGTACTTC. It yields the protein CSVEGQGLYEQYF.

CDR3 sequence (DNA): TGCGCCAGCAGTCCTTTACTACCCAGGGAGGACATTCAGTACTTC. This encodes CASSPLLPREDIQYF. This sequence joins TRBV5-1 and TRBJ2-4; D might be TRBD2 (6 bases). This CDR3 contains 15 residues. The germline V and J ends were trimmed by 5 bases and 8 bases, with 20 bases remaining between them. CDR1 and CDR2 from the germline V gene are SGHRS and YFSETQ.

Points on this clone: The sample contains more than one DNA sequence encoding this CDR3. This CDR3 is CASSLAGSSYNEQFF. CDR3 nucleotide sequence: TGTGCCAGCAGCTTGGCGGGGAGCTCCTACAATGAGCAGTTCTTC. The chain combines TRBV5-6 with TRBJ2-1, with D possibly matching TRBD2 (5 bases). Germline-derived CDR1 and CDR2 are SGHDT and YYEEEE. The CDR3 sequence is 15 residues long. V was cut by 0 bases and J by 0 bases, with 7 bases left in between.

This chain uses TRBV7-2 with TRBJ2-1; D remains unclear. The CDR3 totals 11 residues. CDR1 is SGHTA and CDR2 is FQGNSA in the germline V gene. The germline V and J ends were trimmed by 2 bases and 9 bases, with 5 bases remaining between them. The CDR3 sequence: CASSLNLEQFF. The CDR3 DNA sequence: TGTGCCAGCAGCTTAAATCTTGAGCAGTTCTTC.

The V gene is TRBV29-1, the J gene TRBJ1-5; no clear D gene. This CDR3 has 13 residues. The germline CDR1 and CDR2 sequences are SQVTM and ANQGSEA. Trimming left V 4 bases short and J 7 bases short, with 14 bases between. The CDR3 here is CSVVSGLGQPQHF. CDR3 coding DNA: TGCAGCGTTGTTTCAGGTTTGGGCCAGCCCCAGCATTTT.

This rearrangement joins TRBV28 to TRBJ1-2; D is unresolved. Trimming removed 6 bases at V and 6 bases at J, with 23 bases between. CDR1 MDHEN and CDR2 SYDVKM come from the germline V gene. The CDR3 extends over 16 amino acids. DNA of the CDR3: TGTGCCAGCAGCCACGGGTGGCCCACCAGATCTAATGGCTACACCTTC. This translates into CASSHGWPTRSNGYTF.

J is TRBJ2-7 and V is TRBV5-1; 8 nucleotides match TRBD1. The CDR3 sequence is 15 residues long. Germline V gene sequence: CDR1 SGHRS, CDR2 YFSETQ. After removal of 5 bases from V and 1 base from J, the junction contained 8 bases not matched to a gene. The CDR3: CASSFGTGGSYEQYF. The CDR3 DNA follows: TGCGCCAGCAGTTTTGGGACAGGCGGGTCCTACGAGCAGTACTTC.

This clone has only a few counts. V gene TRBV30 combines with J gene TRBJ1-1; no reliable D call. This CDR3 has 12 residues. The germline V and J ends were trimmed by 0 bases and 11 bases, with 13 bases remaining between them. Germline assignment: CDR1 GTSNPN and CDR2 SVGIG (reference sequence). The CDR3 here is CAWSVSPLTAFF. CDR3 DNA sequence: TGTGCCTGGAGTGTAAGTCCTTTAACGGCTTTCTTT.

This sequence joins TRBV19 and TRBJ2-1; TRBD2 aligns across 7 bases. V lost 9 bases to trimming and J lost 1 base; unmatched junction nucleotides: 12. The CDR3 runs to 16 residues. Germline V gives CDR1 LNHDA, CDR2 SQIVND (reference sequence). This CDR3 is CARRGRTSESYNEQFF. In nucleotides, the CDR3 is TGTGCCAGACGGGGACGAACTAGCGAATCCTACAATGAGCAGTTCTTC.

This rearrangement joins TRBV19 to TRBJ2-7; D unresolved. Germline lookup yields CDR1 LNHDA and CDR2 SQIVND (reference sequence). The CDR3 runs 13 residues. V lost 2 bases to trimming and J lost 6 bases, with 11 bases between them. The CDR3 reads CASSILGKGEQYF. The CDR3 DNA reads as TGTGCCAGTAGTATACTGGGGAAGGGCGAGCAGTACTTC.

As DNA, the CDR3 is TGTGCCAGCAGCTTAAGTCGGAAAGAAAAACTGTTTTTT. It specifies CASSLSRKEKLFF. The chain recombines TRBV5-6 with TRBJ1-4, with D hard to call. Germline V gene lookup returns CDR1 SGHDT and CDR2 YYEEEE. There are 13 residues in the CDR3. Trimming stripped 2 bases from V and 8 bases from J, with 10 bases between.

The CDR3 DNA reads TGTGCCAGCAGCCCCGCCGGGACAGGGCTCTATGGCTACACCTTC. Translation: CASSPAGTGLYGYTF. The rearrangement joins TRBV14 to TRBJ1-2, with TRBD1 matching 9 bases. The CDR3 length is 15 residues. Germline V lookup: CDR1 SGHDN, CDR2 FVKESK. V dropped 4 bases and J dropped 4; count of bases not matched to a gene: 7.

The CDR3 region has the DNA TGTGCCAGCAGTACCCCCGGGGGAGAAGGGCAGTACTTC. Its translation: CASSTPGGEGQYF. This chain joins TRBV28 and TRBJ2-7; weak D call: TRBD2 (6 bases). CDR3 length: 13 residues. V was trimmed by 5 bases and J by 9 bases, leaving 17 bases between them. Germline values: CDR1 MDHEN, CDR2 SYDVKM.

The rearrangement uses TRBV27 and TRBJ2-1; TRBD1 matches 9 bases. With V trimmed by 5 bases and J by 14 bases, 7 bases remained unmatched. Per the germline V gene, CDR1 is MNHEY and CDR2 is SMNVEV (reference sequence). This CDR3 is 12 amino acids long. CDR3 in amino acids: CASSKRTGVEFF. The CDR3 DNA reads as TGTGCCAGCAGTAAGAGGACAGGGGTGGAGTTCTTC.

The chain combines TRBV6-7 with TRBJ1-2; D is unclear. TRBV6-7 is designated an ORF whose function remains uncertain. Trimming took off 0 bases at V and 5 bases at J, with 13 bases between the two ends. The CDR3 loop spans 15 amino acids. The CDR3 nucleotides are TGTGCCAGCAGTTACTCCGGGAGCGTTGCATATGGCTACACCTTC. This gives the protein CASSYSGSVAYGYTF.

As regards this clone: The junction shows a germline mismatch at one end, possibly a read error. The rearrangement joins TRBV7-7 to TRBJ2-5, with 9 positions matching TRBD2. CDR1 SSHAT and CDR2 FNYEAQ come from the germline V gene (reference sequence). The CDR3 runs to 15 residues. For the CDR3, the DNA is TGTGCTAGCAGCTTAGTAGCGGGAGCGGGGGAGACCCAGTACTTC. It encodes CASSLVAGAGETQYF.

The gene calls are TRBV30 and TRBJ1-5; 7 bases fit TRBD1. The J segment lost 6 bases and the V segment lost 0 bases, leaving 14 bases of the junction unmatched. Germline V CDR1 and CDR2: GTSNPN, SVGIG (reference sequence). CDR3 size: 17 residues. The CDR3 protein is CAWSVRLSTGVGQPQHF. The CDR3 DNA reads as TGTGCCTGGAGTGTCAGGCTCTCCACAGGGGTTGGTCAGCCCCAGCATTTT.

This clone was seen just once. This rearrangement joins TRBV2 to TRBJ2-1, with D perhaps matching TRBD2 (6 bases). Germline V gene sequence: CDR1 SNHLY, CDR2 FYNNEI. The CDR3 runs 16 residues. The V and J ends lost 2 bases and 15 bases respectively, with 26 bases between them. In nucleotides, the CDR3 is TGTGCCAGCAGTGAACCTCCCTTTCTTGGAGCGGGTCTACCGTTCTTC. Its protein is CASSEPPFLGAGLPFF.